The rows below give T cell receptor beta chains drawn from one sample of a study of blood T cells in healthy people across ages. TCRdb passed the 5' RACE reads through MiXCR, listing each CDR3 protein once. In the table there are 710,000 or so distinct CDR3 sequences, about 20% of which are singletons. Sequencing input: blood. Receptors originate from a man between 70 and 80 years old in good health. CDR3s include the opening cysteine and the closing phenylalanine or tryptophan. Fields, in order: clone size, J gene, D gene, V gene, CDR3 DNA, CDR3 protein. A D gene is named only where the DNA matches it firmly. Size tells how often a clone was seen (once, few, many) or the class of an expanded clone, and some rows leave it out.

size: few; J: TRBJ1-2; D: -; V: TRBV20-1; DNA: TGCAGTGCTAGAGGACAGCCTACTTCCTATGGCTACACCTTC; CDR3: CSARGQPTSYGYTF
size: few; J: TRBJ2-1; D: -; V: TRBV20-1; DNA: TGCAGTGCTCTCATTCCGGGACTGCACAATGAGCAGTTCTTC; CDR3: CSALIPGLHNEQFF
size: few; J: TRBJ2-5; D: -; V: TRBV29-1; DNA: TGCAGCGTTTACGGGGCGCAAGAGACCCAGTACTTC; CDR3: CSVYGAQETQYF
size: -; J: TRBJ2-3; D: -; V: TRBV29-1; DNA: TGCAGCGTAGCCGGACAGATATACGCAGATACGCAGTATTTT; CDR3: CSVAGQIYADTQYF
size: -; J: TRBJ2-1; D: -; V: TRBV12-3/TRBV12-4; DNA: TGTGCCAGCAGCCTAAGGAGAGAGGAGCAGTTCTTC; CDR3: CASSLRREEQFF
size: few; J: TRBJ2-2; D: -; V: TRBV12-3/TRBV12-4; DNA: TGTGCCAGCAGTTTACAGGTTGGCACCGGGGAGCTGTTTTTT; CDR3: CASSLQVGTGELFF
size: once; J: TRBJ2-5; D: TRBD2; V: TRBV25-1; DNA: TGTGCCAGCAGTGAATCCGGGGGGGCCCGAGAGACCCAGTACTTC; CDR3: CASSESGGARETQYF
size: many; J: TRBJ1-5; D: -; V: TRBV7-2; DNA: TGTGCCAGCAGCCCCCAGGGTAATCAGCCCCAGCATTTT; CDR3: CASSPQGNQPQHF
size: -; J: TRBJ2-3; D: -; V: TRBV29-1; DNA: TGCAGCGTTGAGATGGTTTGGAGCTCCACAGATACGCAGTATTTT; CDR3: CSVEMVWSSTDTQYF
size: -; J: TRBJ2-1; D: -; V: TRBV20-1; DNA: TGCAGTGCTAGAGATGGCCAGCGAGGTTGGTATGAGCAGTTCTTC; CDR3: CSARDGQRGWYEQFF
size: -; J: TRBJ1-2; D: -; V: TRBV20-1; DNA: TGCAGTGCTAGGCGAGACAGGTGGGGAGGCTATGGCTACACCTTC; CDR3: CSARRDRWGGYGYTF
size: few; J: TRBJ2-2; D: -; V: TRBV18; DNA: TGTGCCAGCTCTCAAGTCCCATTCCGGGAGCTGTTTTTT; CDR3: CASSQVPFRELFF
size: -; J: TRBJ1-1; D: TRBD1; V: TRBV12-3/TRBV12-4; DNA: TGTGCCAGCAGGTCCACAGGGGTGAGGGGTGAAGCTTTCTTT; CDR3: CASRSTGVRGEAFF
size: -; J: TRBJ2-1; D: TRBD1; V: TRBV4-3; DNA: TGCGCCAGCAGCCAGGCCCATGGGACAGGGGTAAACAATGAGCAGTTCTTC; CDR3: CASSQAHGTGVNNEQFF
size: -; J: TRBJ2-1; D: TRBD2; V: TRBV4-2; DNA: TGTGCCAGCAGCCAACTTAGCGGGGCACACAATGAGCAGTTCTTC; CDR3: CASSQLSGAHNEQFF
size: few; J: TRBJ1-4; D: -; V: TRBV5-1; DNA: TGCGCCAGCAGCTTGGACGGGGGAGATGAAAAACTGTTTTTT; CDR3: CASSLDGGDEKLFF
size: -; J: TRBJ2-5; D: -; V: TRBV7-2; DNA: TGTGCCAGCAGCTTCCGCGGGGACCAAGAGACCCAGTACTTC; CDR3: CASSFRGDQETQYF
size: -; J: TRBJ2-1; D: -; V: TRBV2; DNA: TGTGCCAGCAGTGAGATTAAGGGATGGAGCAATGAGCAGTTCTTC; CDR3: CASSEIKGWSNEQFF
size: once; J: TRBJ1-5; D: -; V: TRBV10-3; DNA: TGTGCCATCAGTGTGGCTTTAGAACAGCCCCAGCATTTT; CDR3: CAISVALEQPQHF
size: -; J: TRBJ2-1; D: -; V: TRBV5-1; DNA: TGCGCCAGCAGCCCATGGAGCCAGAGCTCCTACAATGAGCAGTTCTTC; CDR3: CASSPWSQSSYNEQFF
size: -; J: TRBJ1-5; D: TRBD1; V: TRBV12-3/TRBV12-4; DNA: TGTGCCAGCAGTTTCGGGACAGGGTTGGATCAGCCCCAGCATTTT; CDR3: CASSFGTGLDQPQHF
size: -; J: TRBJ1-4; D: TRBD1; V: TRBV14; DNA: TGTGCCAGCAGCCCCCGGACAGGAAATAATGAAAAACTGTTTTTT; CDR3: CASSPRTGNNEKLFF
size: -; J: TRBJ2-3; D: -; V: TRBV7-9; DNA: TGTGCCAGCAGCCTACAACTCGGGGGCGGCACAGATACGCAGTATTTT; CDR3: CASSLQLGGGTDTQYF
size: -; J: TRBJ1-1; D: -; V: TRBV29-1; DNA: TGCAGCGTTGGGGATTATGGGAGCACTGAAGCTTTCTTT; CDR3: CSVGDYGSTEAFF
size: -; J: TRBJ2-3; D: TRBD2; V: TRBV7-2; DNA: TGTGCCAGCCATAGACTAGCGACTAGCACAGATACGCAGTATTTT; CDR3: CASHRLATSTDTQYF
size: -; J: TRBJ1-1; D: -; V: TRBV25-1; DNA: TGTGCCAGCAGTGAATATGGGTTCACTGAAGCTTTCTTT; CDR3: CASSEYGFTEAFF
size: -; J: TRBJ2-1; D: TRBD1; V: TRBV6-1; DNA: TGTGCCAGCAGTCCAGGGGGACAGGGTTATTACAATGAGCAGTTCTTC; CDR3: CASSPGGQGYYNEQFF
size: few; J: TRBJ2-5; D: -; V: TRBV2; DNA: TGTGCCAGCAGTGAAGCCACCCAGTACTTC; CDR3: CASSEATQYF
size: -; J: TRBJ2-6; D: -; V: TRBV6-5; DNA: TGTGCCAGCAGTTACGGGTCGGTCGGGGCCAACGTCCTGACTTTC; CDR3: CASSYGSVGANVLTF
size: -; J: TRBJ1-6; D: TRBD1; V: TRBV12-3/TRBV12-4; DNA: TGTGCCAGCAGTCCCAGCTCGACAGGGAATGCACCCCTCCACTTT; CDR3: CASSPSSTGNAPLHF
size: few; J: TRBJ1-1; D: -; V: TRBV5-1; DNA: TGCGCCAGCACCCCTGGCAGGGACCATTCGGGAACTGAAGCTTTCTTT; CDR3: CASTPGRDHSGTEAFF
size: few; J: TRBJ1-6; D: -; V: TRBV20-1; DNA: TGCAGTGCGTACGCGGGGAGAAATTCACCCCTCCACTTT; CDR3: CSAYAGRNSPLHF
size: -; J: TRBJ2-1; D: TRBD1; V: TRBV12-3/TRBV12-4; DNA: TGTGCCAGCAGTTTCCCGGGGACAGGGCGGTTCTTC; CDR3: CASSFPGTGRFF
size: once; J: TRBJ2-3; D: -; V: TRBV19; DNA: TGTGCCAGTAGTATAGGATTCTCCGGGAGCCCCCCAGATACGCAGTATTTT; CDR3: CASSIGFSGSPPDTQYF
size: few; J: TRBJ2-5; D: -; V: TRBV20-1; DNA: TGCAGTGCTAGCGCCTCCCAAGAGACCCAGTACTTC; CDR3: CSASASQETQYF
size: -; J: TRBJ1-5; D: TRBD1; V: TRBV28; DNA: TGTGCCAGCACGACAGGGAGAGGTCAGCCCCAGCATTTT; CDR3: CASTTGRGQPQHF
size: few; J: TRBJ2-3; D: TRBD2; V: TRBV4-3; DNA: TGCGCCAGCAGCCCCCGGGCGGGGGGCTTCACAGATACGCAGTATTTT; CDR3: CASSPRAGGFTDTQYF
size: -; J: TRBJ2-5; D: -; V: TRBV5-1; DNA: TGCGCCAGCAGCTTGGGAGGAAGAAGGGAAGAGACCCAGTACTTC; CDR3: CASSLGGRREETQYF
size: -; J: TRBJ2-7; D: -; V: TRBV19; DNA: TGTGCCAGTAGTATAGATCTCGGACAGACTTACGAGCAGTACTTC; CDR3: CASSIDLGQTYEQYF
size: -; J: TRBJ1-2; D: TRBD1; V: TRBV5-6; DNA: TGTGCCAGCAGCTTGGAGGGACAGCCATATGGCTACACCTTC; CDR3: CASSLEGQPYGYTF
size: -; J: TRBJ1-2; D: -; V: TRBV5-6; DNA: TGTGCCAGCAGCTTGGTTTCCAGGGAAGGCTATGGCTACACCTTC; CDR3: CASSLVSREGYGYTF
size: -; J: TRBJ2-3; D: TRBD2; V: TRBV7-2; DNA: TGTGCCAGCAGCTGGTCAGCGGGAGAGGGTACAGATACGCAGTATTTT; CDR3: CASSWSAGEGTDTQYF
size: -; J: TRBJ1-5; D: -; V: TRBV7-9; DNA: TGTGCCAGCAGCTTAGGGGTGGGGTCTGGGACGGAGCAGCCCCAGCATTTT; CDR3: CASSLGVGSGTEQPQHF
size: -; J: TRBJ2-7; D: -; V: TRBV20-1; DNA: TGCAGTGCTAGAGGATCCTTATATAGCTCCTACGAGCAGTACTTC; CDR3: CSARGSLYSSYEQYF
size: -; J: TRBJ2-4; D: -; V: TRBV12-3/TRBV12-4; DNA: TGTGCCAGCAGTTTAAGCAGGGTAAACATTCAGTACTTC; CDR3: CASSLSRVNIQYF
size: many; J: TRBJ2-7; D: TRBD2; V: TRBV20-1; DNA: TGCAGTGCCAACAAGCGGGGGGGCACCTACGAGCAGTACTTC; CDR3: CSANKRGGTYEQYF
size: few; J: TRBJ1-5; D: TRBD1; V: TRBV19; DNA: TGTGCCAGTAGTATGGGGACAGGAGATCAGCCCCAGCATTTT; CDR3: CASSMGTGDQPQHF
size: -; J: TRBJ2-1; D: -; V: TRBV20-1; DNA: TGCAGTGCTAGAGGGGCCAGGCCGGCAACTAATGAGCAGTTCTTC; CDR3: CSARGARPATNEQFF
size: -; J: TRBJ2-1; D: -; V: TRBV20-1; DNA: TGCAGTGTCCGGGCCACCACAGGGAATGAGCAGTTCTTC; CDR3: CSVRATTGNEQFF
size: -; J: TRBJ2-1; D: -; V: TRBV3-1; DNA: TGTGCCAGCAGCCAAGGTGGCCAGGGGGAGGATGAGCAGTTCTTC; CDR3: CASSQGGQGEDEQFF
size: few; J: TRBJ1-1; D: -; V: TRBV7-9; DNA: TGTGCCAGCAGCCCTCAGGGTGAAGCTTTCTTT; CDR3: CASSPQGEAFF
size: -; J: TRBJ1-2; D: -; V: TRBV7-9; DNA: TGTGCCAGCAGCTTAGAGGGACAAATCTATGGCTACACCTTC; CDR3: CASSLEGQIYGYTF
size: -; J: TRBJ1-1; D: -; V: TRBV7-8; DNA: TGTGCCAGCAGCCCTTGGGACACCCTGAACACTGAAGCTTTCTTT; CDR3: CASSPWDTLNTEAFF
size: many; J: TRBJ2-1; D: -; V: TRBV29-1; DNA: TGCAGCGTTGAAGATCACGGCCCAAAGTTCTTC; CDR3: CSVEDHGPKFF
size: few; J: TRBJ2-3; D: -; V: TRBV6-6; DNA: TGTGCCAGCAGTAGCCCGGACAGAACTAGCACAGATACGCAGTATTTT; CDR3: CASSSPDRTSTDTQYF
size: -; J: TRBJ1-1; D: TRBD1; V: TRBV3-1; DNA: TGTGCCAGCAGCGCCGACAGGGGTGGTGAAGCTTTCTTT; CDR3: CASSADRGGEAFF
size: -; J: TRBJ2-3; D: -; V: TRBV7-9; DNA: TGTGCCAGCGGCTTAGGAGGCCCAGAACCACTCACAGATACGCAGTATTTT; CDR3: CASGLGGPEPLTDTQYF
size: many; J: TRBJ2-3; D: -; V: TRBV10-3; DNA: TGTGCCATCAGTGAGTCTACAGGGAGCACAGATACGCAGTATTTT; CDR3: CAISESTGSTDTQYF
size: -; J: TRBJ2-3; D: -; V: TRBV5-1; DNA: TGCGCCAGCAGCCCGTACGGCGGGGGCGCTTTGTCGCAGTATTTT; CDR3: CASSPYGGGALSQYF